This entry lists 27 T cell receptor beta chains sequenced from one sample in a study of shared T cell receptors in the human thymus. Some clones are missing from TCRdb's copy, which holds only in-frame ones; the method was immunoSEQ multiplex PCR. The table lists hundreds of thousands of clones, approximately 78% of them singletons. These same records also appear under a second study, on human thymus T cells.

Sequenced input: thymocytes. These TCRs come from a boy under two years old with a congenital heart defect.

About this clone: The sample carries other DNA sequences with the same CDR3. The chain has TRBV29-1 and TRBJ2-5; 9 bases agree with TRBD2. After removal of 3 bases from V and 5 bases from J, the junction contained 19 bases not matched to a gene. Germline V CDR1 and CDR2: SQVTM, ANQGSEA. The CDR3 extends over 18 amino acids. CDR3 in amino acids: CSVDCSTSGRVVSETQYF. DNA for the CDR3: TGCAGCGTTGACTGTTCGACTAGCGGAAGAGTCGTATCGGAGACCCAGTACTTC.

The rearrangement uses TRBV19 and TRBJ1-1; tentatively, D is TRBD1 (6 bases). V lost 6 bases, J lost 1 base, and 15 bases lay in between. This CDR3 spans 15 amino acids. From germline, CDR1 is LNHDA and CDR2 SQIVND (reference sequence). In nucleotides, the CDR3 is TGTGCCAGTAGCTTCCACAGGGCGGAGAACACTGAAGCTTTCTTT. This sequence encodes CASSFHRAENTEAFF. Full variable domain (remainder filled in from reference TRBV19 and TRBJ1-1): DGGITQSPKYLFRKEGQNVTLSCEQNLNHDAMYWYRQDPGQGLRLIYYSQIVNDFQKGDIAEGYSVSREKKESFPLTVTSAQKNPTAFYLCASSFHRAENTEAFFGQGTRLTVV.

This chain connects TRBV19 to TRBJ1-2; D is perhaps TRBD1 (5 bases). The ends were cut back, 7 bases at V and 5 bases at J, with 14 bases in the middle. The CDR3 has 13 residues. Germline assignment: CDR1 LNHDA and CDR2 SQIVND (reference sequence). CDR3 in amino acids: CASISGFGYGYTF. Here the CDR3 DNA reads TGTGCCAGTATTTCAGGGTTCGGGTATGGCTACACCTTC.

The chain has TRBV10-2 and TRBJ2-7, with 7 nucleotides matching TRBD2. CDR1 and CDR2 (germline): WSHSY, SAAADI. V was pared by 4 bases and J by 4 bases, with 4 bases of the junction left unmatched. This CDR3 is 13 amino acids long. CDR3 nucleotide sequence: TGCGCCAGCAGTGTTGCGGGAGCTTACGAGCAGTACTTC. It yields the protein CASSVAGAYEQYF.

The chain couples TRBV28 to TRBJ1-5; no reliable D call. The CDR3 has 15 residues. Germline V lookup: CDR1 MDHEN, CDR2 SYDVKM. V was trimmed by 3 bases and J by 3 bases, leaving 12 bases between them. DNA of the CDR3: TGTGCCAGCAGTTTGGGGAGAAAGGACAATCAGCCCCAGCATTTT. Translation gives CASSLGRKDNQPQHF.

This sequence joins TRBV7-6 and TRBJ2-1; tentative D call: TRBD1 (5 bases). This CDR3 contains 15 residues. Germline V lookup: CDR1 SGHVS, CDR2 FNYEAQ. V was trimmed by 5 bases and J by 4 bases, leaving 15 bases between them. CDR3 DNA sequence: TGTGCCAGCAGCCCCGTAGGGGCAGGGTACAATGAGCAGTTCTTC. This encodes CASSPVGAGYNEQFF.

The chain uses TRBV15 and TRBJ2-7; TRBD2 is a possible D gene (6 bases). CDR3 length: 15 residues. Germline loops: CDR1 LNHNV, CDR2 YYDKDF (reference sequence). V gave up 3 bases and J gave up 6 bases, with 18 bases separating them. DNA for the CDR3: TGTGCCACCAGCAGGGATAGCGGTAGTGTTGGCGAGCAGTACTTC. Encoded protein: CATSRDSGSVGEQYF.

For the CDR3, the DNA is TGCAGCGTGAGGAGGGCTAGCCCAGAGACCCAGTACTTC. Residues: CSVRRASPETQYF. The chain links TRBV29-1 to TRBJ2-5; tentatively, D is TRBD2 (6 bases). The CDR3 has 13 residues. Between the trimmed V and J ends, which lost 6 bases and 4 bases, there was a span of 15 bases. CDR1 and CDR2 from the germline V gene are SQVTM and ANQGSEA.

The gene calls are TRBV27 and TRBJ2-7; TRBD2 agrees at 14 bases. Germline loops: CDR1 MNHEY, CDR2 SMNVEV (reference sequence). This CDR3 has 19 amino acids. V was clipped by 5 bases and J by 5 bases; unmatched bases: 17. The CDR3 spells CASSPPGLAGAITMNEQYF. CDR3 nucleotide sequence: TGTGCCAGCAGTCCACCGGGACTAGCGGGAGCCATCACTATGAACGAGCAGTACTTC.

The chain recombines TRBV18 with TRBJ2-2, with D perhaps matching TRBD2 (6 bases). The CDR3 runs to 16 residues. Germline lookup yields CDR1 KGHSH and CDR2 LQKENI. V was trimmed by 6 bases and J by 1 base, leaving 15 bases between them. CDR3 bases: TGTGCCAGCTCCCCCCGGGACTTGTTGAACACCGGGGAGCTGTTTTTT. It is translated as CASSPRDLLNTGELFF. The full variable domain, with the rest looked up from reference TRBV18 and TRBJ2-2, is NAGVMQNPRHLVRRRGQEARLRCSPMKGHSHVYWYRQLPEEGLKFMVYLQKENIIDESGMPKERFSAEFPKEGPSILRIQQVVRGDSAAYFCASSPRDLLNTGELFFGEGSRLTVL.

In DNA form, the CDR3 reads TGCGCCAGCAGCCGAGGTAAGACTAGCACCCTCAACGAGCAGTACTTC. This sequence encodes CASSRGKTSTLNEQYF. J is TRBJ2-7 and V is TRBV4-3; 7 bases align to TRBD2. Trimming took 4 bases from V and 5 from J; bases not matched to a gene: 14. Per germline, CDR1 LGHNA and CDR2 YSLEER. This CDR3 comprises 16 residues.

The chain couples TRBV5-1 to TRBJ2-7, with 13 positions matching TRBD2. The CDR3 consists of 16 residues. The V segment lost 1 base and the J segment 3 bases; nucleotides outside the gene matches: 4. Germline values: CDR1 SGHRS, CDR2 YFSETQ. The CDR3 region is CASSLRLAGGRYEQYF. The CDR3 DNA reads TGCGCCAGCAGCTTGAGACTAGCGGGAGGACGCTACGAGCAGTACTTC. The full variable domain, completed using reference TRBV5-1 and TRBJ2-7, is KAGVTQTPRYLIKTRGQQVTLSCSPISGHRSVSWYQQTPGQGLQFLFEYFSETQRNKGNFPGRFSGRQFSNSRSEMNVSTLELGDSALYLCASSLRLAGGRYEQYFGPGTRLTVT.

This chain joins TRBV5-1 and TRBJ2-1; 8 nucleotides line up with TRBD2. The CDR3 loop spans 17 amino acids. CDR1 SGHRS and CDR2 YFSETQ come from the germline V gene. V lost 3 bases to trimming and J lost 5 bases; unmatched junction nucleotides: 13. The CDR3 DNA is TGCGCCAGCAGCTCCGAGGGGGGCGGGGGGACAAACAATGAGCAGTTCTTC. Its translation: CASSSEGGGGTNNEQFF. The whole variable domain, filled in from reference TRBV5-1 and TRBJ2-1, reads KAGVTQTPRYLIKTRGQQVTLSCSPISGHRSVSWYQQTPGQGLQFLFEYFSETQRNKGNFPGRFSGRQFSNSRSEMNVSTLELGDSALYLCASSSEGGGGTNNEQFFGPGTRLTVL.

A few counts support this clone. The chain links TRBV6-4 to TRBJ2-1, with 11 positions matching TRBD2. The V and J ends lost 3 bases and 0 bases, in that order; junction bases with no gene match: 7. The CDR3 loop spans 18 amino acids. Per germline, CDR1 MRHNA and CDR2 SNTAGT. The chain's CDR3 is CASSELAGVGASYNEQFF. The CDR3 bases are TGTGCCAGCAGTGAACTAGCGGGAGTGGGTGCCTCCTACAATGAGCAGTTCTTC.

This chain connects TRBV7-2 to TRBJ2-1; D is undetermined. CDR3 size: 13 residues. The V end lost 2 bases, the J end lost 6 bases, and 8 bases lay between the germline ends. Germline V gene sequence: CDR1 SGHTA, CDR2 FQGNSA. The CDR3 DNA sequence: TGTGCCAGCAGCTTAAACCCGGTCAATGAGCAGTTCTTC. It codes for CASSLNPVNEQFF.

This clone was detected once. This chain uses TRBV18 with TRBJ2-4; 10 bases line up with TRBD2. Germline CDR1 is KGHSH and CDR2 is LQKENI. V lost 6 bases to trimming and J lost 8 bases; unmatched junction nucleotides: 19. CDR3 size: 18 residues. The CDR3 nucleotides read TGTGCCAGCTCGAACCAGAGAAGGGAGCGGGAGGGCCCGGACATTCAGTACTTC. Residues: CASSNQRREREGPDIQYF.

This sequence joins TRBV7-2 and TRBJ1-2; 9 bases line up with TRBD1. The CDR3 is 13 amino acids. CDR1 and CDR2 (germline): SGHTA, FQGNSA. The V segment lost 4 bases and the J segment 8 bases; nucleotides outside the gene matches: 5. The CDR3 sequence is CASSWTGACGYTF. CDR3 coding DNA: TGTGCCAGCAGCTGGACAGGGGCATGCGGCTACACCTTC.

The chain links TRBV9 to TRBJ1-2, with 10 bases identical to TRBD1. The CDR3 length is 15 residues. V shed 2 bases and J 3 bases; nucleotides not matched to a gene: 4. CDR1 SGDLS and CDR2 YYNGEE come from the germline V gene. CDR3 coding DNA: TGTGCCAGCAGCGTGGGACAGGGGAAGGACTATGGCTACACCTTC. Amino acids: CASSVGQGKDYGYTF.

The genes are TRBV7-9 and TRBJ1-2; D not resolved. Trimming left V 4 bases short and J 8 bases short, with 14 bases between. Germline CDR1 reads SEHNR; CDR2 reads FQNEAQ (reference sequence). This CDR3 region has 13 residues. Written as DNA, the CDR3 is TGTGCCAGCAGCTCACGGTCCCATTGGGGCTACACCTTC. Its translation is CASSSRSHWGYTF.

The chain couples TRBV30 to TRBJ2-3, with TRBD2 as a possible D gene (6 bases). CDR1 is GTSNPN and CDR2 is SVGIG in the germline V gene (reference sequence). V dropped 2 bases and J dropped 6 bases, with 18 bases sitting between them. The CDR3 runs to 15 residues. The CDR3 here is CAWSWASVLTDTQYF. The CDR3 DNA reads TGTGCCTGGAGTTGGGCTAGCGTTCTTACGGATACGCAGTATTTT.

The chain joins TRBV4-1 to TRBJ2-1, with 9 nucleotides matching TRBD1. The CDR3 covers 17 residues. The germline V gene encodes CDR1 MGHRA and CDR2 YSYEKL. The junction had 14 bases not matched to a gene; V was cut back by 3 bases and J by 8 bases. CDR3 nucleotides: TGCGCCAGCAGCCAGCCCGCCGGAGACAGGGGGAGGGATGAGCAGTTCTTC. Its protein product is CASSQPAGDRGRDEQFF.

The rearrangement uses TRBV6-6 and TRBJ2-7; the D is unclear. The length of the CDR3 is 15 residues. Per germline, CDR1 MNHNY and CDR2 SVGAGI (reference sequence). The V end lost 2 bases, the J end lost 2 bases, and 13 bases lay between the germline ends. This CDR3 reads CASSYDNPQAYEQYF. DNA of the CDR3: TGTGCCAGCAGTTACGATAACCCCCAGGCCTACGAGCAGTACTTC.

V is TRBV29-1 and J is TRBJ1-2; D might be TRBD1 (6 bases). CDR3 size: 15 residues. Trimming pared 0 bases from V and 0 bases from J, leaving 11 bases between. The germline V gene encodes CDR1 SQVTM and CDR2 ANQGSEA. CDR3 nucleotide sequence: TGCAGCGTTGAAGAGGGGGCGCGAGCTAACTATGGCTACACCTTC. Encoded protein: CSVEEGARANYGYTF.

The V gene is TRBV5-1, the J gene TRBJ2-7, with TRBD1 as a possible D gene (5 bases). In germline, CDR1 is SGHRS, CDR2 YFSETQ. V shed 5 bases and J shed 2 bases, with 17 bases lying between them. CDR3 size: 15 residues. The CDR3 reads CASRGPGPAAYEQYF. CDR3 DNA sequence: TGCGCCAGCAGGGGGCCAGGGCCTGCAGCCTACGAGCAGTACTTC.

The chain couples TRBV6-1 to TRBJ2-7; a weak D match, TRBD1 (5 bases). Germline-derived CDR1 and CDR2 are MNHNS and SASEGT. The CDR3 totals 15 residues. With 1 base removed from V and 0 bases from J, the gap between germline ends came to 10 bases. The CDR3 sequence is CASSEVGASSYEQYF. CDR3 sequence (DNA): TGTGCCAGCAGTGAAGTTGGGGCTAGCTCCTACGAGCAGTACTTC.

This chain links TRBV6-5 with TRBJ1-2; tentatively, D is TRBD1 (5 bases). The V and J ends lost 7 bases and 8 bases respectively, with 11 bases between them. Germline V gene sequence: CDR1 MNHEY, CDR2 SVGAGI. The CDR3 length is 11 residues. CDR3 loop: CASMGEDGYTF. CDR3 coding DNA: TGTGCCAGCATGGGGGAGGACGGCTACACCTTC.

The chain has TRBV30 and TRBJ2-1; the match to TRBD2 covers 11 bases. The CDR3 extends over 15 amino acids. Germline V gene sequence: CDR1 GTSNPN, CDR2 SVGIG (reference sequence). V dropped 1 base and J dropped 8; count of bases not matched to a gene: 7. The CDR3 reads CAWSAGLAARHEQFF. In DNA, the CDR3 is TGTGCCTGGAGTGCGGGACTAGCGGCCAGGCATGAGCAGTTCTTC.